This T cell receptor (beta chain) was found in a study of neurological immune-mediated disorders. This clonotype showed up just a few times. Each CDR3 protein is one row after TCRdb ran MiXCR on the 5' RACE reads. In the table there are some 49,000 distinct CDR3 sequences, over 8% of which are singletons. Germline V gene lookup returns CDR1 MNHEY and CDR2 SVGAGI. There are 16 residues in the CDR3. The germline V and J ends were trimmed by 0 bases and 7 bases, with 16 bases remaining between them. The time point denotes: longitudinal time-point 1 (baseline). The chain links TRBV6-5 to TRBJ1-3; a possible D gene is TRBD1 (5 bases). The receptor's source is a woman aged 40 to 55 in good health. Sample: PBMCs. CDR3 in DNA: TGTGCCAGCAGTTACTCGGTGGGACCCCCAGGGAACACCATATATTTT. It yields the protein CASSYSVGPPGNTIYF.